The clone carrying this TCR beta chain was detected only once. As yet, its antigen is unknown. This sample was included in a study of shared clonotypes between healthy human individuals. Looking at the study overall: The plates for each donor numbered three CD4 naive, three CD4 memory, two CD8 naive and one CD8 memory. Study-wide results and limits: Across subsets, estimated richness was generally greater for naive than for memory populations.

Donors included only healthy HIV-negative adults lacking recent acute infections or vaccinations. The CDR3 consists of 15 residues. Germline values: CDR1 WNHNN, CDR2 SYGVQD (reference sequence). The germline V and J ends were trimmed by 0 bases and 4 bases, with 10 bases remaining between them. Every subset's genomic DNA went evenly onto several immunoSEQ plates. TCRdb's table, derived via immunoSEQ multiplex PCR, lists solely in-frame clones and lacks some. Of about 1,500,000 clones in the sample, 95% to 97% were seen once. The sequence was obtained from a man aged 30 to 45 in good health. The material sequenced was naive CD4+ T cells sorted from blood. Subset here: CD45RA+ positively selected. The chain joins TRBV10-1 to TRBJ2-1; unclear D gene. For the CDR3, the DNA is TGCGCCAGCAGTGAGTCGGTGTCTGGTTACAATGAGCAGTTCTTC. Its translation is CASSESVSGYNEQFF.